This passage covers 32 T cell receptor beta chains from one sample sequenced in a study of shared clonotypes between healthy human individuals (dated by TCRdb to 2020 to 2022). Library preparation employed the immunoSEQ multiplex PCR assay. This immuneACCESS table, as held by TCRdb, lists in-frame sequences with V and J called but not all clones. Of the missing ones, under half trace to an unresolved V gene in checked studies; the others have no known cause. A total of about 2.4 million clones appear in this sample, more than 85% of them only once. The ten largest account for approximately 0.36% of the sample. Sequenced input: naive CD4+ T cells from PBMCs. Explained via the paper, the cell subset or site label denotes: CD45RA+ positively selected. The source is a man younger than 35 in good health. Some clones in this sample may be carry-over from other donors' samples.

This chain uses TRBV5-1 with TRBJ2-6; 8 bases are shared with TRBD1. The CDR3 consists of 16 residues. The V gene's germline CDR1 is SGHRS and CDR2 YFSETQ. V gave up 2 bases and J gave up 3 bases; unmatched junction bases: 4. CDR3 sequence reads: CASSLQGVYGANVLTF. The CDR3 nucleotides read TGCGCCAGCAGCTTACAGGGGGTATATGGGGCCAACGTCCTGACTTTC.

DNA for the CDR3: TGCGCCAGCAGCTCGGACGGAAACACTGAAGCTTTCTTT. Its translation: CASSSDGNTEAFF. This chain links TRBV5-1 with TRBJ1-1; no clear D. The CDR3 length is 13 residues. Germline V gene lookup returns CDR1 SGHRS and CDR2 YFSETQ. The V end was cut by 3 bases, the J end by 2 bases, with 8 bases between.

The J gene is TRBJ2-3, the V gene TRBV7-9; 9 bases match TRBD2. Germline V CDR1 and CDR2: SEHNR, FQNEAQ (reference sequence). This CDR3 is built from 14 residues. Trimming took 5 bases from V and 4 from J; bases not matched to a gene: 4. The CDR3 is CASSLSGSSDTQYF. CDR3 coding DNA: TGTGCCAGCAGCCTTAGCGGGAGCTCAGATACGCAGTATTTT.

The chain links TRBV28 to TRBJ1-5; D gene uncertain. The ends were cut back, 2 bases at V and 1 base at J, with 18 bases in the middle. The CDR3 has 18 amino acids. Germline CDR1 MDHEN, CDR2 SYDVKM. CDR3 DNA sequence: TGTGCCAGCAGTTTAACCTCTTTCCGCCGGAGAAGCAATCAGCCCCAGCATTTT. It codes for CASSLTSFRRRSNQPQHF.

A single count supports this clone. This chain joins TRBV6-5 and TRBJ2-1; 9 nucleotides agree with TRBD2. V dropped 1 base and J dropped 0; count of bases not matched to a gene: 1. Germline V gene lookup returns CDR1 MNHEY and CDR2 SVGAGI. This CDR3 spans 16 amino acids. CDR3 nucleotide sequence: TGTGCCAGCAGTTACTATAGCGGGGGCTCCTACAATGAGCAGTTCTTC. This gives the protein CASSYYSGGSYNEQFF.

DNA of the CDR3: TGTGCCAGTAGACCCTCGAGCGGGAGCCGAGAGACCCAGTACTTC. It yields the protein CASRPSSGSRETQYF. The rearrangement joins TRBV19 to TRBJ2-5; 8 bases match TRBD2. The ends lost 6 bases at V and 4 bases at J; junction bases unmatched: 10. Germline lookup yields CDR1 LNHDA and CDR2 SQIVND (reference sequence). This CDR3 comprises 15 residues.

V usage is TRBV19 and J usage is TRBJ2-7; 7 bases match TRBD1. Germline values: CDR1 LNHDA, CDR2 SQIVND (reference sequence). Trimming cost V 4 bases and J 4 bases; bases outside gene matches: 4. The CDR3 totals 13 residues. The CDR3 spells CASSRDSTYEQYF. CDR3 DNA: TGTGCCAGTAGTAGGGACAGTACTTACGAGCAGTACTTC.

The chain joins TRBV6-1 to TRBJ2-1; D is uncertain. Germline CDR1 reads MNHNS; CDR2 reads SASEGT. Trimming removed 4 bases at V and 0 bases at J, with 13 bases between. The CDR3 is 16 amino acids. CDR3 in amino acids: CASSGVRRSSYNEQFF. The CDR3 DNA follows: TGTGCCAGCAGTGGGGTTCGACGGAGCTCCTACAATGAGCAGTTCTTC.

This clone has only one observation. The rearrangement joins TRBV5-1 to TRBJ1-1, with D unclear. The CDR3 contains 14 residues. V lost 1 base, J lost 1 base, and 8 bases lay in between. Per the germline V gene, CDR1 is SGHRS and CDR2 is YFSETQ. The CDR3: CASSLTSANTEAFF. DNA for the CDR3: TGCGCCAGCAGCTTGACATCCGCGAACACTGAAGCTTTCTTT.

This sequence joins TRBV6-4 and TRBJ2-6; D not resolved. V lost 0 bases and J 0 bases, leaving 6 bases between the germline ends. The length of the CDR3 is 16 residues. Germline CDR1 and CDR2: MRHNA and SNTAGT. The CDR3 spells CASSDSWSSGANVLTF. CDR3 bases: TGTGCCAGCAGTGACTCGTGGAGCTCTGGGGCCAACGTCCTGACTTTC.

V is TRBV5-1 and J is TRBJ1-1; possibly TRBD1 for D (6 bases). V was trimmed by 3 bases and J by 4 bases, leaving 10 bases between them. This CDR3 contains 13 residues. CDR1 and CDR2 from the germline V gene are SGHRS and YFSETQ. CDR3 loop: CASSSGGLTEAFF. The CDR3 DNA sequence: TGCGCCAGCAGCTCGGGGGGCCTCACTGAAGCTTTCTTT. Filled out from reference TRBV5-1 and TRBJ1-1, the complete variable domain reads KAGVTQTPRYLIKTRGQQVTLSCSPISGHRSVSWYQQTPGQGLQFLFEYFSETQRNKGNFPGRFSGRQFSNSRSEMNVSTLELGDSALYLCASSSGGLTEAFFGQGTRLTVV.

This clone was counted once. V is TRBV28 and J is TRBJ1-1; D is possibly TRBD1 (5 bases). Trimming pared 4 bases from V and 1 base from J, leaving 16 bases between. The length of the CDR3 is 16 residues. Germline V lookup: CDR1 MDHEN, CDR2 SYDVKM. CDR3 region: CASSYDGRGENTEAFF. CDR3 nucleotide sequence: TGTGCCAGCAGTTATGACGGGAGAGGGGAGAACACTGAAGCTTTCTTT.

The J gene is TRBJ1-1, the V gene TRBV19; D uncertain. The germline CDR1 and CDR2 sequences are LNHDA and SQIVND (reference sequence). The V and J ends lost 4 bases and 1 base respectively, with 10 bases between them. The CDR3 contains 14 residues. In DNA, the CDR3 is TGTGCCAGTAGTAGGCGGAGCGAGAACACTGAAGCTTTCTTT. Its protein is CASSRRSENTEAFF.

The CDR3 loop reads CASSLGYSNTGELFF. The CDR3 region has the DNA TGTGCCAGCAGCTTAGGTTATTCGAACACCGGGGAGCTGTTTTTT. V is TRBV7-9 and J is TRBJ2-2; D is ambiguous. Germline CDR1 reads SEHNR; CDR2 reads FQNEAQ (reference sequence). The CDR3 has 15 residues. The V and J ends lost 1 base and 0 bases respectively, with 6 bases between them. Full variable domain (missing parts from reference TRBV7-9 and TRBJ2-2): DTGVSQNPRHKITKRGQNVTFRCDPISEHNRLYWYRQTLGQGPEFLTYFQNEAQLEKSRLLSDRFSAERPKGSFSTLEIQRTEQGDSAMYLCASSLGYSNTGELFFGEGSRLTVL.

The V call is TRBV5-1, the J call TRBJ2-3; 11 bases agree with TRBD2. J was trimmed by 4 bases and V by 3 bases; bases with no gene match: 10. Germline CDR1 reads SGHRS; CDR2 reads YFSETQ. CDR3 length equals 17 residues. The CDR3 loop is CASSSTLAGDGSDTQYF. CDR3 nucleotides: TGCGCCAGCAGCTCGACACTAGCGGGAGATGGTTCAGATACGCAGTATTTT.

This clone was observed a handful of times. The V call is TRBV10-3, the J call TRBJ2-7; D is unclear. V lost 6 bases and J 0 bases, leaving 9 bases between the germline ends. The CDR3 sequence is 13 residues long. Germline assignment: CDR1 ENHRY and CDR2 SYGVKD. CDR3 amino acids: CAIRDQSSYEQYF. For the CDR3, the DNA is TGTGCCATCAGGGACCAGAGCTCCTACGAGCAGTACTTC.

As regards this clone: At one end, the junction sequence differs from germline, possibly due to a read error. The chain recombines TRBV14 with TRBJ2-7; 10 nucleotides match TRBD1. The CDR3 spans 12 residues. The germline CDR1 and CDR2 sequences are SGHDN and FVKESK. CDR3 bases: TGTGCCAGCAGCCACCCCCGGGACAGGGGATTCTTC. Encoded protein: CASSHPRDRGFF.

CDR3 bases: TGTGCCAGCAGGGGGGACAGGGTGACATCCTACGAGCAGTACTTC. It specifies CASRGDRVTSYEQYF. The V gene is TRBV6-6, the J gene TRBJ2-7; 9 bases are shared with TRBD1. The CDR3 runs to 15 residues. CDR1 is MNHNY and CDR2 is SVGAGI in the germline V gene (reference sequence). With V trimmed by 6 bases and J by 1 base, 7 bases remained unmatched.

This sequence joins TRBV5-1 and TRBJ1-1, with D unresolved. This CDR3 has 14 residues. Between the trimmed V and J ends, which lost 2 bases and 1 base, there was a span of 9 bases. Germline assignment: CDR1 SGHRS and CDR2 YFSETQ. The CDR3: CASSFSDQNTEAFF. CDR3 in DNA: TGCGCCAGCAGCTTCTCGGACCAGAACACTGAAGCTTTCTTT.

CDR3 loop: CASSLGEGSSEAFF. The CDR3 bases are TGCGCCAGCAGCCTCGGTGAGGGGTCATCTGAAGCTTTCTTT. J is TRBJ1-1 and V is TRBV5-1; TRBD1 might be the D (5 bases). Trimming shortened V by 4 bases and J by 6 bases, and 16 bases separated the two germline ends. CDR3 size: 14 residues. Germline CDR1 and CDR2: SGHRS and YFSETQ.

About this clone itself: The identical CDR3 is also encoded by other nucleotide sequences in the sample. The chain combines TRBV18 with TRBJ2-5; D is perhaps TRBD2 (5 bases). CDR3 length: 13 residues. Germline loops: CDR1 KGHSH, CDR2 LQKENI. Trimming shortened V by 3 bases and J by 1 base, and 6 bases separated the two germline ends. CDR3 in amino acids: CASSPLAQETQYF. CDR3 DNA sequence: TGTGCCAGCTCACCCCTAGCCCAAGAGACCCAGTACTTC.

The chain combines TRBV6-1 with TRBJ2-7, with D tentatively TRBD1 (6 bases). Germline loops: CDR1 MNHNS, CDR2 SASEGT. The CDR3 covers 16 residues. V shed 3 bases and J shed 0 bases, with 15 bases lying between them. As DNA, the CDR3 is TGTGCCAGCAGTGACGCCGGGACATCTCACTCCTACGAGCAGTACTTC. This sequence encodes CASSDAGTSHSYEQYF.

This chain joins TRBV5-6 and TRBJ2-2; D gene unclear. Trimming left V 3 bases short and J 7 bases short, with 16 bases between. The CDR3 sequence is 15 residues long. Germline CDR1 and CDR2: SGHDT and YYEEEE. CDR3 in DNA: TGTGCCAGCAGCTCCCCGGGCGTGGGTGACGGGGAGCTGTTTTTT. Translated, it gives CASSSPGVGDGELFF.

On this clone itself: Its ends do not fully match the called genes, so a read error is possible. V usage is TRBV10-3 and J usage is TRBJ2-5; D is perhaps TRBD2 (6 bases). This CDR3 spans 13 amino acids. CDR1 ENHRY and CDR2 SYGVKD come from the germline V gene. The CDR3 DNA is TGTGCCACCAGTTATGGGACTTTAGAGACCCAGTACTTC. Its protein product is CATSYGTLETQYF.

V usage is TRBV19 and J usage is TRBJ2-3; no reliable D call. Germline CDR1 is LNHDA and CDR2 is SQIVND (reference sequence). The CDR3 totals 15 residues. Trimming cost V 5 bases and J 1 base, with 13 bases left between them. The CDR3 DNA follows: TGTGCCAGTAGTCCTCCCCCGGGCCGCACAGATACGCAGTATTTT. Translation: CASSPPPGRTDTQYF. The full variable domain, in which reference TRBV19 and TRBJ2-3 provide the parts outside the CDR3, is DGGITQSPKYLFRKEGQNVTLSCEQNLNHDAMYWYRQDPGQGLRLIYYSQIVNDFQKGDIAEGYSVSREKKESFPLTVTSAQKNPTAFYLCASSPPPGRTDTQYFGPGTRLTVL.

J is TRBJ2-7 and V is TRBV7-2; D unresolved. Germline V lookup: CDR1 SGHTA, CDR2 FQGNSA. Trimming stripped 1 base from V and 5 bases from J, with 12 bases between. This CDR3 has 14 residues. The DNA of the CDR3 is TGTGCCAGCAGCTTAGTACCGGATACGGACGAGCAGTACTTC. As protein: CASSLVPDTDEQYF.

The J gene is TRBJ2-2, the V gene TRBV5-1; 10 bases map to TRBD2. Germline V gene data show CDR1 as SGHRS and CDR2 as YFSETQ. The length of the CDR3 is 15 residues. V was clipped by 4 bases and J by 8 bases; unmatched bases: 8. Here the CDR3 reads CASSTLAGVGGELFF. The CDR3 nucleotides read TGCGCCAGCAGCACCCTAGCGGGAGTCGGAGGGGAGCTGTTTTTT. Full variable domain (remainder filled in from reference TRBV5-1 and TRBJ2-2): KAGVTQTPRYLIKTRGQQVTLSCSPISGHRSVSWYQQTPGQGLQFLFEYFSETQRNKGNFPGRFSGRQFSNSRSEMNVSTLELGDSALYLCASSTLAGVGGELFFGEGSRLTVL.

The chain couples TRBV29-1 to TRBJ1-3; D call uncertain. Trimming removed 3 bases at V and 0 bases at J, with 9 bases between. The CDR3 covers 14 residues. CDR1 is SQVTM and CDR2 is ANQGSEA in the germline V gene. The CDR3 nucleotides read TGCAGCGTTGACAGCCAGAGCTCTGGAAACACCATATATTTT. It yields the protein CSVDSQSSGNTIYF.

The J gene is TRBJ2-1, the V gene TRBV19; 13 bases are a match to TRBD2. The germline CDR1 and CDR2 sequences are LNHDA and SQIVND (reference sequence). The CDR3 sequence is 20 residues long. V lost 4 bases, J lost 2 bases, and 14 bases stayed unmatched. The CDR3 DNA reads as TGTGCCAGTAGTACATGGGGGGGACTAGCGGGATTGAAGGCCTACAATGAGCAGTTCTTC. Its protein product is CASSTWGGLAGLKAYNEQFF.

The chain employs TRBV19 and TRBJ2-2; D is unresolved. The CDR3 is 15 residues long. CDR1 is LNHDA and CDR2 is SQIVND in the germline V gene (reference sequence). V gave up 3 bases and J gave up 5 bases, with 13 bases separating them. The CDR3 loop reads CASSISYPGTGELFF. CDR3 DNA: TGTGCCAGTAGTATTTCATATCCCGGAACCGGGGAGCTGTTTTTT. Full variable domain (remainder filled in from reference TRBV19 and TRBJ2-2): DGGITQSPKYLFRKEGQNVTLSCEQNLNHDAMYWYRQDPGQGLRLIYYSQIVNDFQKGDIAEGYSVSREKKESFPLTVTSAQKNPTAFYLCASSISYPGTGELFFGEGSRLTVL.

This chain joins TRBV7-2 and TRBJ2-1, with TRBD2 as a possible D gene (5 bases). The CDR3 contains 16 residues. CDR1 and CDR2 from the germline V gene are SGHTA and FQGNSA. Trimming removed 1 base at V and 6 bases at J, with 16 bases between. The DNA for the CDR3 is TGTGCCAGCAGCTTAGGGGCAGCGGTAGGAGGCAATGAGCAGTTCTTC. Translation gives CASSLGAAVGGNEQFF.

This chain connects TRBV19 to TRBJ2-1; 12 bases align to TRBD2. The CDR3 extends over 15 amino acids. Germline lookup yields CDR1 LNHDA and CDR2 SQIVND (reference sequence). The V segment lost 4 bases and the J segment 7 bases; nucleotides outside the gene matches: 5. The CDR3 is CASSRTSGRLNEQFF. DNA for the CDR3: TGTGCCAGTAGTAGAACTAGCGGGAGGTTAAATGAGCAGTTCTTC.